These 13 T cell receptor beta chains were all obtained from the same sample, sequenced in a study of cytomegalovirus exposure and HLA in healthy donors. A multiplex PCR was run with 60 Vbeta primers and 13 Jbeta primers. Measured with immunoSEQ multiplex PCR; TCRdb has only the in-frame clones, and not every one. The table shows approximately 180,000 clones, with around 87% occurring only once. Sample: PBMCs. The receptors originated from a woman younger than 30 in good health and CMV-seronegative.

The chain combines TRBV11-3 with TRBJ1-5; possible D gene TRBD1, 6 bases. Germline V gene data show CDR1 as SGHNT and CDR2 as YENEEA. Trimming took 8 bases from V and 4 from J, leaving 15 bases between them. CDR3 length: 14 residues. CDR3 residues: CASDEGVRNQPQHF. The CDR3 nucleotides are TGTGCCAGCGACGAGGGGGTAAGAAATCAGCCCCAGCATTTT.

About this clone itself: At one boundary the junction diverges from the germline segment, which might be a read error. The rearrangement joins TRBV6-5 to TRBJ2-2; 8 nucleotides match TRBD1. CDR1 and CDR2 (germline): MNHEY, SVGAGI. The CDR3 sequence is 15 residues long. The CDR3 nucleotides are TGTGCCAGCAGTCGACGGACAGGGAACGCCGGGGAGCTGTTTTTT. Translating it yields CASSRRTGNAGELFF.

The chain carries TRBV12-5 and TRBJ2-7; 10 nucleotides line up with TRBD1. V was pared by 2 bases and J by 2 bases, with 9 bases of the junction left unmatched. Germline values: CDR1 LGHNT, CDR2 FRNRAP. CDR3 size: 17 residues. In DNA, the CDR3 is TGTGCTAGTGGTTTGACTCCTCCTGACAGGGGGCCCTACGAGCAGTACTTC. The encoded protein is CASGLTPPDRGPYEQYF.

The chain has TRBV7-2 and TRBJ1-6, with 8 bases aligning to TRBD1. V dropped 5 bases and J dropped 8; count of bases not matched to a gene: 8. Germline CDR1 reads SGHTA; CDR2 reads FQGNSA. This CDR3 spans 15 amino acids. Here the CDR3 reads CASSPGQGRDSPLHF. CDR3 in DNA: TGTGCCAGCAGCCCCGGACAGGGAAGGGATTCACCCCTCCACTTT.

This chain's CDR3 is CSVSGGDFYEQYF. CDR3 DNA: TGCAGCGTTAGCGGGGGGGATTTCTACGAGCAGTACTTC. The J gene is TRBJ2-7, the V gene TRBV29-1, with 10 nucleotides matching TRBD2. With 5 bases clipped from V and 3 bases from J, the junction kept 4 bases outside the gene matches. The CDR3 sequence is 13 residues long. Looked up from germline, CDR1 is SQVTM and CDR2 is ANQGSEA.

The chain employs TRBV15 and TRBJ1-5; D not resolved. V was cut by 0 bases and J by 0 bases, with 12 bases left in between. This CDR3 has 17 residues. CDR1 and CDR2 from the germline V gene are LNHNV and YYDKDF (reference sequence). In nucleotides, the CDR3 is TGTGCCACCAGCAGAGAGGAGACGTCTTATAGCAATCAGCCCCAGCATTTT. Amino acid sequence: CATSREETSYSNQPQHF.

The chain employs TRBV6-1 and TRBJ2-1, with 8 bases lining up with TRBD2. V shed 2 bases and J 12 bases; nucleotides not matched to a gene: 6. This CDR3 region has 13 residues. Looked up from germline, CDR1 is MNHNS and CDR2 is SASEGT. The CDR3 nucleotides read TGTGCCAGCAGTGAACAGCCCGGGGGGGGGCAGTTCTTC. Translating gives CASSEQPGGGQFF.

V usage is TRBV18 and J usage is TRBJ1-4, with 7 bases identical to TRBD1. CDR1 and CDR2 from the germline V gene are KGHSH and LQKENI. V was clipped by 3 bases and J by 7 bases; unmatched bases: 5. The CDR3 covers 14 residues. The CDR3 is CASSPDDRVEKLFF. CDR3 bases: TGTGCCAGCTCACCGGACGACAGGGTTGAAAAACTGTTTTTT.

The chain employs TRBV19 and TRBJ2-3; 8 positions match TRBD1. The CDR3 has 15 amino acids. Germline V lookup: CDR1 LNHDA, CDR2 SQIVND (reference sequence). J gave up 4 bases and V 4 bases, and 7 bases lay outside the gene matches. The CDR3 is CASSNRGEVADTQYF. For the CDR3, the DNA is TGTGCCAGTAGTAACAGGGGGGAAGTGGCAGATACGCAGTATTTT.

The chain combines TRBV5-6 with TRBJ2-5, with 9 bases aligning to TRBD2. Gene TRBJ2-7 matches the end of the DNA better, so the J call may be wrong. The CDR3 has 16 amino acids. The germline V gene encodes CDR1 SGHDT and CDR2 YYEEEE. The CDR3 DNA follows: TGTGCCAGCACCCCTCCCCCAGCGGGAGGTTCCCACGAGCAGTACTTC. Its protein is CASTPPPAGGSHEQYF.

The chain joins TRBV6-1 to TRBJ1-4; tentatively, D is TRBD1 (5 bases). CDR3 length: 14 residues. Germline CDR1 and CDR2: MNHNS and SASEGT. Trimming pared 6 bases from V and 8 bases from J, leaving 16 bases between. CDR3 amino acids: CASRSGGVREKLFF. DNA of the CDR3: TGTGCCAGCAGGTCTGGGGGGGTTCGGGAAAAACTGTTTTTT.

This clone was seen more than once but under ten times. The genes are TRBV9 and TRBJ1-1, with 9 bases fitting TRBD1. The V segment lost 3 bases and the J segment 11 bases; nucleotides outside the gene matches: 11. The CDR3 is 14 residues long. CDR1 is SGDLS and CDR2 is YYNGEE in the germline V gene. The CDR3 DNA reads TGTGCCAGCAGCGCGTATAACACAGGGGGCGAGGCTTTCTTT. Residues: CASSAYNTGGEAFF.

The rearrangement joins TRBV7-2 to TRBJ1-1, with 7 nucleotides matching TRBD1. This CDR3 is 11 amino acids long. With 6 bases clipped from V and 8 bases from J, the junction kept 3 bases outside the gene matches. Germline assignment: CDR1 SGHTA and CDR2 FQGNSA. CDR3 in DNA: TGTGCCAGCAGACTCAGGGGGGAAGCTTTCTTT. Amino acids: CASRLRGEAFF.